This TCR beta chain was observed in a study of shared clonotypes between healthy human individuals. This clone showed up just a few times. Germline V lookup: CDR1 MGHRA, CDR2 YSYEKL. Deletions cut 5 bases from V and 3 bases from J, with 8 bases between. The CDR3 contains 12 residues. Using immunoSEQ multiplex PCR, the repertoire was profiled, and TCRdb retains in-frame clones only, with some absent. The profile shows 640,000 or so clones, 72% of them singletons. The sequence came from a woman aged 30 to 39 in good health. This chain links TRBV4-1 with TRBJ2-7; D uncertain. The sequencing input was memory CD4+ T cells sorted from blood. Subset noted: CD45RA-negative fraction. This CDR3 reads CASSRTGYEQYF. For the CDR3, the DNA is TGCGCCAGCAGCAGAACTGGCTACGAGCAGTACTTC.